A single sample is the source of the 16 T cell receptor beta chains below, sequenced in a study of early T cells in non-severe SARS-CoV-2 infection. TCRdb re-called the 5' RACE reads with MiXCR, one entry per CDR3 protein. There are tens of thousands of distinct CDR3 sequences in the sample; 6% to 7.5% occur only once, and around a quarter lies in the top ten. Sequenced here: whole blood, sampled at baseline. The receptors originated from an adult who was a healthcare worker with PCR-confirmed SARS-CoV-2 infection or an uninfected control (not recorded which).

The chain is built from TRBV5-1 and TRBJ2-5; 7 bases agree with TRBD2. CDR1 and CDR2 from the germline V gene are SGHRS and YFSETQ. J was trimmed by 5 bases and V by 0 bases; bases with no gene match: 13. CDR3 size: 17 residues. CDR3 coding DNA: TGCGCCAGCAGCTTGGGTGGGACTACCGACCTCCGCGAGACCCAGTACTTC. Encoded protein: CASSLGGTTDLRETQYF. Variable domain in full (rest from reference TRBV5-1 and TRBJ2-5): KAGVTQTPRYLIKTRGQQVTLSCSPISGHRSVSWYQQTPGQGLQFLFEYFSETQRNKGNFPGRFSGRQFSNSRSEMNVSTLELGDSALYLCASSLGGTTDLRETQYFGPGTRLLVL.

The V and J genes are TRBV12-3 or TRBV12-4 and TRBJ1-2; a weak D match, TRBD1 (5 bases). The CDR3 is 12 residues long. V shed 4 bases and J shed 8 bases, with 11 bases lying between them. CDR3 DNA: TGTGCCAGCAGTTCGTCAGGGTACGGCTACACCTTC. It translates to CASSSSGYGYTF.

V gene TRBV7-8 combines with J gene TRBJ2-7, with TRBD2 as a possible D gene (6 bases). CDR3 size: 13 residues. Trimming took off 5 bases at V and 4 bases at J, with 12 bases between the two ends. The V gene's germline CDR1 is SGHVS and CDR2 FQNEAQ. This CDR3 reads CASSQGGAYEQYF. The CDR3 nucleotides read TGTGCCAGCAGCCAAGGAGGGGCGTACGAGCAGTACTTC.

The gene calls are TRBV20-1 and TRBJ2-1, with 11 positions matching TRBD1. The germline V gene has CDR1 DFQATT and CDR2 SNEGSKA (reference sequence). The ends lost 2 bases at V and 9 bases at J; junction bases unmatched: 9. The CDR3 extends over 15 amino acids. This chain's CDR3 is CSARSGTGGQVEQFF. The CDR3, as DNA: TGCAGTGCTAGAAGCGGGACAGGGGGTCAGGTTGAGCAGTTCTTC.

This clonotype was seen repeatedly, ten times or more. The chain's CDR3 is CASSAPGAKNIQYF. The CDR3 region has the DNA TGCGCCAGCAGTGCTCCGGGGGCCAAAAACATTCAGTACTTC. The chain links TRBV5-1 to TRBJ2-4; D might be TRBD2 (5 bases). CDR3 size: 14 residues. Trimming left V 5 bases short and J 1 base short, with 10 bases between. Germline V CDR1 and CDR2: SGHRS, YFSETQ.

This clonotype was detected a few times. The V and J genes are TRBV29-1 and TRBJ1-6, with no clear D. The CDR3 is made up of 15 amino acids. The germline CDR1 and CDR2 sequences are SQVTM and ANQGSEA. V gave up 1 base and J gave up 7 bases, with 14 bases separating them. CDR3 nucleotides: TGCAGCGTTGAAGCCGGGCCTGGGATGAATTCACCCCTCCACTTT. Protein product: CSVEAGPGMNSPLHF.

This clonotype was counted only a few times. The V gene is TRBV7-9, the J gene TRBJ1-1, with TRBD1 matching 7 bases. Losses at the gene ends were 3 bases for V and 1 base for J; bases not matched to a gene: 2. The germline CDR1 and CDR2 sequences are SEHNR and FQNEAQ (reference sequence). The CDR3 length is 14 residues. CDR3 protein: CASSFGQENTEAFF. The CDR3 DNA follows: TGTGCCAGCAGCTTCGGACAGGAGAACACTGAAGCTTTCTTT.

This clonotype was recorded many times. The V and J genes are TRBV28 and TRBJ2-1; 7 bases are shared with TRBD2. The CDR3 has 15 amino acids. From germline, CDR1 is MDHEN and CDR2 SYDVKM. Unmatched junction bases numbered 7, after V lost 6 bases and J lost 2 bases. The CDR3 DNA is TGTGCCAGCAGCCGCACTAGCGACCCCTACAATGAGCAGTTCTTC. Its protein is CASSRTSDPYNEQFF.

This clonotype was detected many times. The CDR3, as DNA: TGTGCCAGCAGCCAAGCGGACAGGGGGCCCTATGGCTACACCTTC. Amino acid sequence: CASSQADRGPYGYTF. The chain is built from TRBV14 and TRBJ1-2; TRBD1 aligns across 11 bases. The CDR3 has 15 amino acids. Germline-derived CDR1 and CDR2 are SGHDN and FVKESK. The V and J ends lost 1 base and 4 bases, in that order; junction bases with no gene match: 2.

In this sample, this clonotype turned up a few times. The chain links TRBV20-1 to TRBJ2-1; 9 bases are shared with TRBD2. Germline-derived CDR1 and CDR2 are DFQATT and SNEGSKA (reference sequence). This CDR3 has 13 residues. The trim removed 7 bases at V and 5 bases at J, leaving 6 bases unmatched. CDR3 in amino acids: CSVPAGGNNEQFF. CDR3 coding DNA: TGCAGTGTTCCAGCGGGAGGAAACAATGAGCAGTTCTTC.

This clonotype appeared many times. This chain links TRBV6-6 with TRBJ2-2; 12 bases agree with TRBD1. Germline-derived CDR1 and CDR2 are MNHNY and SVGAGI (reference sequence). The length of the CDR3 is 17 residues. V shed 5 bases and J 6 bases; nucleotides not matched to a gene: 10. The CDR3 region has the DNA TGTGCCAGCAGTCCCCGGGACAGGGGGCGGTTGGCCGGGGAGCTGTTTTTT. It specifies CASSPRDRGRLAGELFF.

By its share, this clonotype is medium-sized. The chain uses TRBV25-1 and TRBJ2-7; 8 nucleotides match TRBD1. Germline trimming cut 2 bases from V and 3 bases from J; bases unmatched to any gene: 6. The CDR3 loop spans 15 amino acids. In germline, CDR1 is MGHDK, CDR2 SYGVNS. In DNA form, the CDR3 reads TGTGCCAGCAGTGAAACAGGACAGGGTCGCTACGAGCAGTACTTC. Its protein is CASSETGQGRYEQYF.

The chain links TRBV12-3 or TRBV12-4 to TRBJ2-7, with TRBD2 matching over 13 bases. V lost 2 bases to trimming and J lost 1 base; unmatched junction nucleotides: 5. There are 17 residues in the CDR3. For the CDR3, the DNA is TGTGCCAGCAGTTTAACTAGCGGGAGGGCCAATTCCTACGAGCAGTACTTC. This gives the protein CASSLTSGRANSYEQYF.

The table lists this clonotype with a few counts. The chain links TRBV18 to TRBJ2-1, with 12 bases matching TRBD2. J gave up 9 bases and V 4 bases, and 10 bases lay outside the gene matches. CDR3 length: 16 amino acids. Per the germline V gene, CDR1 is KGHSH and CDR2 is LQKENI. CDR3 DNA: TGTGCCAGCTCACTCCCTAGCGGGAGGGCCAGTAGTGAGCAGTTCTTC. It is translated as CASSLPSGRASSEQFF.

This clonotype came up a few times. This rearrangement joins TRBV7-9 to TRBJ1-2, with no clear D. The germline V gene encodes CDR1 SEHNR and CDR2 FQNEAQ (reference sequence). V was pared by 1 base and J by 2 bases, with 8 bases between. The CDR3 consists of 14 residues. As DNA, the CDR3 is TGTGCCAGCAGCTTAGTAACCCTGAACTATGGCTACACCTTC. Translating gives CASSLVTLNYGYTF. Full variable domain (outside the CDR3, taken from reference TRBV7-9 and TRBJ1-2): DTGVSQNPRHKITKRGQNVTFRCDPISEHNRLYWYRQTLGQGPEFLTYFQNEAQLEKSRLLSDRFSAERPKGSFSTLEIQRTEQGDSAMYLCASSLVTLNYGYTFGSGTRLTVV.

The chain links TRBV20-1 to TRBJ2-7; 8 bases are shared with TRBD2. J gave up 3 bases and V 5 bases, and 6 bases lay outside the gene matches. The CDR3 has 13 amino acids. Germline V gene sequence: CDR1 DFQATT, CDR2 SNEGSKA (reference sequence). CDR3 sequence: CSARHGGGYEQYF. The CDR3 DNA reads as TGCAGTGCTCGTCACGGGGGGGGCTACGAGCAGTACTTC.